This TCR beta chain was captured in a study of T cells in Graves' hyperthyroidism and ophthalmopathy. Whole-study findings and limits: Peripheral blood also featured most of the thyroid clonotypes expanded above 0.001.

Authors of the study amplified TCR beta CDR3 regions from RNA transcripts. RT-PCR in the first round (using the HTBI primer set) targeted the TCR CDR3. One entry per CDR3 protein results from TCRdb running MiXCR on the multiplex PCR reads. The data hold about 840,000 distinct CDR3 sequences, with roughly 40% observed a single time. Concerning this clonotype itself: The antigen remains undetermined.

The CDR3 consists of 17 residues. Per the germline V gene, CDR1 is MGHRA and CDR2 is YSYEKL. The V and J ends lost 0 bases and 1 base respectively, with 15 bases between them. Investigators excluded patients with uncontrolled infection, other autoimmune disease, pregnancy or lactation. Diagnosis rested on symptoms, serum thyroxine and TRAb, thyroid ultrasound, and orbital computed tomography. This sample holds PBMCs from 8 to 10 ml fresh peripheral blood. V gene TRBV4-1 combines with J gene TRBJ1-1; D is perhaps TRBD1 (6 bases). This receptor was taken from a man between 18 and 35 years old with Graves' hyperthyroidism. The sequenced material came from blood. The CDR3 bases are TGCGCCAGCAGCCAAGACCCGCTTTTACAGGGGAACACTGAAGCTTTCTTT. It specifies CASSQDPLLQGNTEAFF.